The 9 T cell receptor beta chains listed next were all sequenced from one sample in a study of T-cell reconstitution after alpha-beta-depleted transplantation in children. During its preparation, the TCRbeta library received unique molecular identifiers. Each CDR3 protein gets one entry after TCRdb re-called the PCR reads with MiXCR. This table has some 840,000 distinct CDR3 sequences, approximately 15% appearing once. The sequences come from PBMCs, mostly from graft donor cells, collected 360 days after TCRalphabeta/CD19-depleted stem cell transplant. The receptors derive from a male patient younger than 18 who had a stem cell transplant for acute lymphoblastic leukemia, so the T cells may come from the graft donor.

Only a few counts were recorded for this clonotype. The chain recombines TRBV30 with TRBJ1-1; a possible D gene is TRBD1 (5 bases). The CDR3 is made up of 11 amino acids. Trimming took 0 bases from V and 12 from J, leaving 11 bases between them. The germline V gene encodes CDR1 GTSNPN and CDR2 SVGIG (reference sequence). The CDR3 loop reads CAWSVAGTPFF. The DNA of the CDR3 is TGTGCCTGGAGTGTAGCGGGGACGCCTTTCTTT.

This chain links TRBV20-1 with TRBJ1-3; D is unclear. Germline V gene data show CDR1 as DFQATT and CDR2 as SNEGSKA (reference sequence). Trimming removed 1 base from V and 2 bases from J, with 6 bases in between. The CDR3 consists of 13 residues. CDR3: CSARGGTGNTIYF. CDR3 sequence (DNA): TGCAGTGCTAGAGGGGGTACTGGAAACACCATATATTTT.

There are many counts of this clonotype. CDR3 sequence reads: CASSTTTGFYNEQFF. The DNA for the CDR3 is TGCGCCAGCAGCACTACGACAGGGTTCTACAATGAGCAGTTCTTC. The V and J genes are TRBV5-1 and TRBJ2-1; 7 positions agree with TRBD1. Germline loops: CDR1 SGHRS, CDR2 YFSETQ. This CDR3 has 15 amino acids. Losses at the gene ends were 4 bases for V and 3 bases for J; bases not matched to a gene: 7.

The table lists this clonotype with a few counts. The rearrangement joins TRBV7-9 to TRBJ2-1, with TRBD1 as a possible D gene (6 bases). Trimming cost V 4 bases and J 6 bases, with 13 bases left between them. Per the germline V gene, CDR1 is SEHNR and CDR2 is FQNEAQ (reference sequence). The CDR3 consists of 14 residues. CDR3 residues: CASSSPGQINEQFF. The CDR3 DNA follows: TGTGCCAGCAGCTCTCCGGGACAAATCAATGAGCAGTTCTTC.

The CDR3 loop is CASSFTSGEIYEQYF. CDR3 in DNA: TGCGCCAGCAGCTTCACTAGCGGGGAAATCTACGAGCAGTACTTC. This sequence joins TRBV5-1 and TRBJ2-7; the match to TRBD2 covers 10 bases. J lost 3 bases, V lost 2 bases, and 5 bases had no gene match. CDR1 is SGHRS, CDR2 YFSETQ, per germline. The CDR3 length is 15 residues.

V is TRBV6-4 and J is TRBJ2-3, with D unresolved. Trimming took 3 bases from V and 2 from J, leaving 6 bases between them. Germline V gene data show CDR1 as MRHNA and CDR2 as SNTAGT. This CDR3 has 13 amino acids. The CDR3 DNA is TGTGCCAGCAGTGAATGGTCCACAGATACGCAGTATTTT. It encodes CASSEWSTDTQYF.

V is TRBV14 and J is TRBJ2-7; D possibly corresponds to TRBD2 (5 bases). Trimming removed 3 bases at V and 2 bases at J, with 14 bases between. CDR1 and CDR2 from the germline V gene are SGHDN and FVKESK. CDR3 length: 15 amino acids. This CDR3 is CASSQDLGPPYEQYF. In DNA form, the CDR3 reads TGTGCCAGCAGCCAGGACTTAGGTCCTCCCTACGAGCAGTACTTC.

The rearrangement links TRBV14 to TRBJ2-5; D tentatively reads TRBD1 or TRBD2 (5 bases each). The CDR3 runs to 15 residues. Trimming removed 2 bases from V and 4 bases from J, with 14 bases in between. Germline V lookup: CDR1 SGHDN, CDR2 FVKESK. This chain's CDR3 is CASSQLSGRAETQYF. The CDR3 bases are TGTGCCAGCAGCCAACTTTCAGGGAGAGCAGAGACCCAGTACTTC.

This clonotype was detected a few times. V usage is TRBV5-1 and J usage is TRBJ2-3, with unresolved D. Germline V CDR1 and CDR2: SGHRS, YFSETQ. V was pared by 0 bases and J by 2 bases, with 16 bases between. The CDR3 loop spans 17 amino acids. The CDR3 is CASSLVPLGSYTDTQYF. Here the CDR3 DNA reads TGCGCCAGCAGCTTGGTCCCCCTAGGGTCATACACAGATACGCAGTATTTT. Variable domain in full (rest from reference TRBV5-1 and TRBJ2-3): KAGVTQTPRYLIKTRGQQVTLSCSPISGHRSVSWYQQTPGQGLQFLFEYFSETQRNKGNFPGRFSGRQFSNSRSEMNVSTLELGDSALYLCASSLVPLGSYTDTQYFGPGTRLTVL.